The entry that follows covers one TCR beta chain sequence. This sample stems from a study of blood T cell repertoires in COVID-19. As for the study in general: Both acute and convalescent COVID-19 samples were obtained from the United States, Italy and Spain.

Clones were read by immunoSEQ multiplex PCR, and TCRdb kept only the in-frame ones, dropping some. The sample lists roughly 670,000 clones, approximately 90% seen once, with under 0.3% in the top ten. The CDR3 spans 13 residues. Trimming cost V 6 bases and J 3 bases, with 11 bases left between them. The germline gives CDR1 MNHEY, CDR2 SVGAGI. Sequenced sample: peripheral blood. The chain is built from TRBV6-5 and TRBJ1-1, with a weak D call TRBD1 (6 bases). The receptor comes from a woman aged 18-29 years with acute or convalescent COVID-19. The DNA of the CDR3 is TGTGCCAGCAGGACAGGTGATGACACTGAAGCTTTCTTT. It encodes CASRTGDDTEAFF.